The 25 T cell receptor beta chains below were found in one sample sequenced in a study of blood T cell repertoires in COVID-19. Data came from immunoSEQ multiplex PCR; TCRdb stores just in-frame clones and leaves some out. This table holds tens of thousands of clones, roughly 90% found once. Input material: peripheral blood. These TCRs come from a man in his sixties or seventies with active or convalescent COVID-19.

The rearrangement links TRBV12-3 or TRBV12-4 to TRBJ1-2; 9 positions agree with TRBD1. The ends lost 4 bases at V and 8 bases at J; junction bases unmatched: 5. CDR3 size: 13 residues. The CDR3 nucleotides read TGTGCCAGCAGTTATGACAGGGGGAACGGCTACACCTTC. As protein: CASSYDRGNGYTF.

A few counts support this clone. CDR3: CASSIGVQGYTEAFF. CDR3 nucleotide sequence: TGTGCCAGTAGTATAGGGGTACAGGGCTACACTGAAGCTTTCTTT. The gene calls are TRBV19 and TRBJ1-1; D is possibly TRBD1 (6 bases). Trimming cost V 1 base and J 3 bases, with 12 bases left between them. The CDR3 contains 15 residues. CDR1 and CDR2 from the germline V gene are LNHDA and SQIVND (reference sequence).

With regard to this clone: The junction shows a germline mismatch at one end, possibly a read error. The rearrangement joins TRBV30 to TRBJ1-5, with TRBD1 matching 10 bases. Germline assignment: CDR1 GTSNPN and CDR2 SVGIG (reference sequence). CDR3 size: 14 residues. Here the CDR3 reads CAWSKGTGDQSQHF. CDR3 in DNA: TGTGCCTGGAGTAAAGGGACAGGGGATCAGTCCCAGCATTTT.

The chain uses TRBV19 and TRBJ1-2, with a possible D match to TRBD1 (6 bases). Germline values: CDR1 LNHDA, CDR2 SQIVND (reference sequence). Trimming pared 6 bases from V and 0 bases from J, leaving 14 bases between. The CDR3 extends over 15 amino acids. CDR3 loop: CASSRTVAANYGYTF. The DNA of the CDR3 is TGTGCCAGTAGCAGGACAGTCGCAGCTAACTATGGCTACACCTTC.

This clone was recorded only once. V and J are TRBV14 and TRBJ2-3; 7 positions match TRBD2. J lost 1 base, V lost 1 base, and 8 bases had no gene match. The CDR3 length is 17 residues. Germline V lookup: CDR1 SGHDN, CDR2 FVKESK. The CDR3 DNA reads as TGTGCCAGCAGCCAAGTCTGGCTAGCGGAACGCACAGATACGCAGTATTTT. Translated: CASSQVWLAERTDTQYF.

The chain links TRBV5-1 to TRBJ2-2, with 9 bases identical to TRBD1. The CDR3 totals 14 residues. With V trimmed by 4 bases and J by 5 bases, 3 bases remained unmatched. The germline gives CDR1 SGHRS, CDR2 YFSETQ. This chain's CDR3 is CASSPDRGTGELFF. The CDR3 DNA reads TGCGCCAGCAGCCCGGACAGGGGAACCGGGGAGCTGTTTTTT.

V is TRBV5-1 and J is TRBJ1-1; D remains unclear. Trimming cost V 4 bases and J 4 bases, with 14 bases left between them. Germline CDR1 is SGHRS and CDR2 is YFSETQ. This CDR3 has 14 amino acids. The CDR3 DNA sequence: TGCGCCAGCAGCCCCCGAGAGCGGGGCACTGAAGCTTTCTTT. Protein: CASSPRERGTEAFF.

The genes are TRBV19 and TRBJ2-7, with 14 bases that match TRBD2. The CDR3 runs 15 residues. J was trimmed by 3 bases and V by 5 bases; bases with no gene match: 3. Germline assignment: CDR1 LNHDA and CDR2 SQIVND (reference sequence). The CDR3, as DNA: TGTGCCAGTAGTGGAGGGACTAGCGGGAGCTACGAGCAGTACTTC. Translated, it gives CASSGGTSGSYEQYF.

The V and J genes are TRBV5-1 and TRBJ2-1; 9 bases fit TRBD2. The CDR3 is 17 residues long. Germline lookup yields CDR1 SGHRS and CDR2 YFSETQ. J lost 6 bases, V lost 0 bases, and 10 bases had no gene match. The CDR3 reads CASSLGGGGARTNEQFF. CDR3 coding DNA: TGCGCCAGCAGCTTGGGCGGCGGGGGGGCCAGGACCAATGAGCAGTTCTTC.

The chain combines TRBV7-8 with TRBJ2-7, with D tentatively TRBD2 (5 bases). Trimming cost V 6 bases and J 6 bases, with 15 bases left between them. The germline gives CDR1 SGHVS, CDR2 FQNEAQ. The CDR3 is 13 amino acids. The CDR3 protein is CASSSFGIVEQYF. The CDR3 bases are TGTGCCAGCAGTTCCTTCGGGATCGTCGAGCAGTACTTC. Based on the CDR3 plus reference TRBV7-8 and TRBJ2-7, the full variable domain is GAGVSQSPRYKVAKRGQDVALRCDPISGHVSLFWYQQALGQGPEFLTYFQNEAQLDKSGLPSDRFFAERPEGSVSTLKIQRTQQEDSAVYLCASSSFGIVEQYFGPGTRLTVT.

The chain links TRBV4-3 to TRBJ1-3; maybe TRBD1 (5 bases). V lost 3 bases, J lost 16 bases, and 19 bases lay in between. This CDR3 has 13 amino acids. The germline gives CDR1 LGHNA, CDR2 YSLEER. The CDR3 nucleotides are TGCGCCAGCAGCCAGGGTAAATCAGGACAAGCGTATTTT. Encoded protein: CASSQGKSGQAYF.

This clone has just one count. The chain carries TRBV7-9 and TRBJ1-1; TRBD1 agrees at 10 bases. The CDR3 consists of 13 residues. CDR1 and CDR2 from the germline V gene are SEHNR and FQNEAQ (reference sequence). V gave up 5 bases and J gave up 10 bases; unmatched junction bases: 7. This CDR3 reads CASSPRQGAGAFF. The DNA for the CDR3 is TGTGCCAGCAGCCCTAGACAGGGGGCTGGAGCTTTCTTT.

A few counts support this clone. The chain has TRBV2 and TRBJ2-7; possibly TRBD1 for D (5 bases). V gave up 6 bases and J gave up 4 bases, with 13 bases separating them. Germline V gives CDR1 SNHLY, CDR2 FYNNEI. The CDR3 sequence is 13 residues long. CDR3 coding DNA: TGTGCCAGCAGAGTGGGGCCATATTACGAGCAGTACTTC. The encoded protein is CASRVGPYYEQYF. The full variable domain, with the rest looked up from reference TRBV2 and TRBJ2-7, is EPEVTQTPSHQVTQMGQEVILRCVPISNHLYFYWYRQILGQKVEFLVSFYNNEISEKSEIFDDQFSVERPDGSNFTLKIRSTKLEDSAMYFCASRVGPYYEQYFGPGTRLTVT.

V and J are TRBV4-3 and TRBJ2-2; unclear D gene. The CDR3 length is 16 residues. Germline CDR1 reads LGHNA; CDR2 reads YSLEER. V lost 0 bases to trimming and J lost 3 bases, with 11 bases between them. The CDR3 loop reads CASSQDRDFYTGELFF. The CDR3 bases are TGCGCCAGCAGCCAAGATCGCGACTTCTACACCGGGGAGCTGTTTTTT.

V usage is TRBV5-1 and J usage is TRBJ2-3, with 9 bases matching TRBD2. Germline V gene lookup returns CDR1 SGHRS and CDR2 YFSETQ. The CDR3 spans 16 residues. V trimming: 0 bases; J trimming: 5 bases; junction bases outside the gene matches: 7. As DNA, the CDR3 is TGCGCCAGCAGCTTGGCGCTGCGGGGGGGTAAAGATACGCAGTATTTT. This gives the protein CASSLALRGGKDTQYF. The full variable domain, rest sourced from reference TRBV5-1 and TRBJ2-3, is KAGVTQTPRYLIKTRGQQVTLSCSPISGHRSVSWYQQTPGQGLQFLFEYFSETQRNKGNFPGRFSGRQFSNSRSEMNVSTLELGDSALYLCASSLALRGGKDTQYFGPGTRLTVL.

The chain couples TRBV5-1 to TRBJ1-2, with D possibly matching TRBD1 (6 bases). The CDR3 sequence is 13 residues long. V lost 4 bases and J 8 bases, leaving 15 bases between the germline ends. CDR1 and CDR2 (germline): SGHRS, YFSETQ. CDR3 nucleotide sequence: TGCGCCAGCAGCCCAGAAGGGGGTCGGGGCTACACCTTC. The encoded protein is CASSPEGGRGYTF.

V gene TRBV30 combines with J gene TRBJ1-6, with D uncertain. The CDR3 covers 13 residues. Trimming removed 2 bases from V and 7 bases from J, with 9 bases in between. Per germline, CDR1 GTSNPN and CDR2 SVGIG (reference sequence). This chain's CDR3 is CAWSSENNSPLHF. CDR3 DNA: TGTGCCTGGAGTAGCGAAAACAATTCACCCCTCCACTTT.

This rearrangement joins TRBV9 to TRBJ1-1; D is possibly TRBD1 (6 bases). Deletions cut 0 bases from V and 3 bases from J, with 9 bases between. Germline CDR1 is SGDLS and CDR2 is YYNGEE. CDR3 length: 14 amino acids. The CDR3 DNA is TGTGCCAGCAGCGTAGAATCAGGGGACACTGAAGCTTTCTTT. Protein sequence: CASSVESGDTEAFF.

The rearrangement links TRBV13 to TRBJ2-5, with a tentative D call TRBD2 (6 bases). This CDR3 spans 14 amino acids. Germline loops: CDR1 PRHDT, CDR2 FYEKMQ (reference sequence). Trimming removed 0 bases from V and 3 bases from J, with 8 bases in between. The CDR3 here is CASSLGSGEETQYF. The CDR3, as DNA: TGTGCCAGCAGCTTAGGCTCGGGGGAAGAGACCCAGTACTTC.

The genes are TRBV7-2 and TRBJ1-1; D is unclear. V was pared by 4 bases and J by 2 bases, with 11 bases between. This CDR3 is built from 14 residues. Germline assignment: CDR1 SGHTA and CDR2 FQGNSA. The chain's CDR3 is CASSSLAGNTEAFF. DNA for the CDR3: TGTGCCAGCAGCTCCCTTGCGGGTAACACTGAAGCTTTCTTT.

The chain is built from TRBV4-2 and TRBJ2-5, with 7 nucleotides matching TRBD1. V shed 2 bases and J 3 bases; nucleotides not matched to a gene: 6. CDR3 size: 15 residues. Germline CDR1 reads LGHNA; CDR2 reads YNFKEQ. The CDR3 nucleotides read TGTGCCAGCAGCCAATTCCCCGGGACAGAAGAGACCCAGTACTTC. Amino acids: CASSQFPGTEETQYF.

V gene TRBV9 combines with J gene TRBJ2-2; TRBD1 matches 8 bases. The CDR3 covers 18 residues. J lost 3 bases, V lost 5 bases, and 15 bases had no gene match. Germline V gives CDR1 SGDLS, CDR2 YYNGEE. The CDR3 DNA reads TGTGCCAGCAGGGCGCAGGGGGCGGGTCGAGATTACACCGGGGAGCTGTTTTTT. This codes for CASRAQGAGRDYTGELFF.

The gene calls are TRBV28 and TRBJ1-2; D might be TRBD1 (6 bases). V shed 6 bases and J shed 7 bases, with 24 bases lying between them. Per germline, CDR1 MDHEN and CDR2 SYDVKM. The CDR3 length is 16 residues. The CDR3 sequence is CASRSDRTFVSGGYTF. The CDR3 DNA is TGTGCCAGCAGATCAGACAGGACATTCGTTTCGGGTGGCTACACCTTC.

CDR3 region: CASNMRENSPLHF. The CDR3 DNA is TGTGCCAGTAATATGCGGGAGAATTCACCCCTCCACTTT. V is TRBV19 and J is TRBJ1-6, with unresolved D. Trimming took off 7 bases at V and 7 bases at J, with 11 bases between the two ends. The length of the CDR3 is 13 residues. Germline-derived CDR1 and CDR2 are LNHDA and SQIVND (reference sequence).

The chain recombines TRBV4-1 with TRBJ2-1; maybe TRBD1 (6 bases). Trimming stripped 1 base from V and 9 bases from J, with 13 bases between. The germline V gene has CDR1 MGHRA and CDR2 YSYEKL. The CDR3 is 14 residues long. The CDR3 sequence is CASSQVRGSSEQFF. In DNA form, the CDR3 reads TGCGCCAGCAGCCAAGTAAGGGGGAGCAGTGAGCAGTTCTTC.